This TCR beta chain stems from a study of breast tumors, draining lymph nodes, adjacent tissues. Axillary draining lymph nodes of breast cancer patients supplied the node samples. TCRdb re-analysed the multiplex PCR reads in MiXCR, keeping a single row per CDR3 protein. The data hold about 230,000 distinct CDR3 sequences, with about a third observed a single time. In the case of this clonotype: Its antigen is unidentified. The DNA is omitted, as the CDR3 cannot be located on it reliably, and the CDR3 follows TCRdb's listing.

Study results and caveats: Compared with basal-like, luminal-like tumors shared significantly more repertoire with nontumor tissue. Tumor repertoires ranked between lymph nodes and nontumor tissue in diversity, with V and J gene preferences. Data fit most tumor T cells coming from lymph node, expanding in tumor.

CDR1 and CDR2 (germline): SEHNR, FQNEAQ (reference sequence). Inclusive of both ends, the CDR3 amounts to 20 amino acids. The V gene is TRBV7-9, the J gene TRBJ2-1; TRBD1 is the table's D call, not checked against the DNA. The sample consisted of axillary lymph node tissue. The TCR sequence derives from a female donor with breast cancer. Some clones in this sample may be carry-over from other donors' samples. CDR3 region: CASSFYICSGEMTGVYEQFF.